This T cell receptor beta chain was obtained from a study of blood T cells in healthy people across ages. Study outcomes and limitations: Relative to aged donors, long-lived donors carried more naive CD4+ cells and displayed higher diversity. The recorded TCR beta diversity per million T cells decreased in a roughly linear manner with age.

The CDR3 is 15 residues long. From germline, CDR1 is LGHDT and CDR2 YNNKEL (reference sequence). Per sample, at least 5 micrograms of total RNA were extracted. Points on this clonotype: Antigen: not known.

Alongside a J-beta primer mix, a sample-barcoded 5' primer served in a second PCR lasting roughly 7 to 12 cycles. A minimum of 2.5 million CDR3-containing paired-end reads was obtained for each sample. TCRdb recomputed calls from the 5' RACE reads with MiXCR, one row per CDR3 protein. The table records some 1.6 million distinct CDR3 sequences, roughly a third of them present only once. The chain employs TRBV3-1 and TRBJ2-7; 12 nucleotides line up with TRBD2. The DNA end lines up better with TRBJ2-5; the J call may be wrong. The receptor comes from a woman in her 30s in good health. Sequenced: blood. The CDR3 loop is CASSPELAGGETQYF. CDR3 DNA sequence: TGTGCCAGCAGCCCAGAGCTAGCGGGAGGGGAGACCCAGTACTTC.